The 7 T cell receptor beta chains given below trace back to one sample, sequenced in a study of OX40 agonist ivuxolimab in advanced cancers. Produced via immunoSEQ multiplex PCR; TCRdb's table is partial and in-frame only. The sample includes approximately 84,000 clones, about 86% of them seen just once. Sequences were derived from CD4+ or CD8+ T cells sorted from blood, sampled in a trial of the OX40 agonist ivuxolimab. Receptor source: an adult with an advanced solid tumor such as melanoma, head and neck, liver or kidney cancer.

The chain combines TRBV7-8 with TRBJ2-5; the D is unclear. CDR1 is SGHVS, CDR2 FQNEAQ, per germline. The CDR3 extends over 11 amino acids. Trimming took off 2 bases at V and 5 bases at J, with 3 bases between the two ends. CDR3: CASSLSETQYF. The CDR3 DNA is TGTGCCAGCAGCTTAAGCGAGACCCAGTACTTC. Supplemented by reference TRBV7-8 and TRBJ2-5, the full variable domain reads GAGVSQSPRYKVAKRGQDVALRCDPISGHVSLFWYQQALGQGPEFLTYFQNEAQLDKSGLPSDRFFAERPEGSVSTLKIQRTQQEDSAVYLCASSLSETQYFGPGTRLLVL.

This chain connects TRBV6-5 to TRBJ1-5, with TRBD1 identical over 10 bases. Germline V gene lookup returns CDR1 MNHEY and CDR2 SVGAGI. V lost 5 bases to trimming and J lost 6 bases; unmatched junction nucleotides: 7. The length of the CDR3 is 15 residues. The CDR3, as DNA: TGTGCCAGCAGTAGACAGGGGGCGACCAGTCAGCCCCAGCATTTT. It specifies CASSRQGATSQPQHF.

The chain employs TRBV19 and TRBJ1-1; tentative D call: TRBD1 (5 bases). CDR3 length: 17 amino acids. The germline V and J ends were trimmed by 7 bases and 0 bases, with 21 bases remaining between them. The germline V gene encodes CDR1 LNHDA and CDR2 SQIVND (reference sequence). The CDR3 loop reads CASTPRPVSGLNTEAFF. The CDR3 DNA reads TGTGCCAGTACCCCCCGCCCAGTCTCGGGGCTGAACACTGAAGCTTTCTTT.

The chain uses TRBV18 and TRBJ2-2; a weak D match, TRBD1 (6 bases). The CDR3 has 14 residues. Germline V lookup: CDR1 KGHSH, CDR2 LQKENI. V lost 8 bases, J lost 1 base, and 11 bases lay in between. The CDR3 loop is CASTSTGNTGELFF. The CDR3 DNA sequence: TGTGCCAGCACGTCGACAGGGAACACCGGGGAGCTGTTTTTT.

The J gene is TRBJ1-4, the V gene TRBV5-4; TRBD1 is a possible D gene (5 bases). The CDR3 loop spans 15 amino acids. Trimming left V 4 bases short and J 4 bases short, with 14 bases between. Germline CDR1 SGHNT, CDR2 YYREEE (reference sequence). Written as DNA, the CDR3 is TGTGCCAGCAGCGCGATGGGACGGAATAATGAAAAACTGTTTTTT. Translating gives CASSAMGRNNEKLFF. Full variable domain (outside the CDR3, taken from reference TRBV5-4 and TRBJ1-4): ETGVTQSPTHLIKTRGQQVTLRCSSQSGHNTVSWYQQALGQGPQFIFQYYREEENGRGNFPPRFSGLQFPNYSSELNVNALELDDSALYLCASSAMGRNNEKLFFGSGTQLSVL.

In this sample, this clone turned up once. V and J are TRBV6-1 and TRBJ1-3; a weak D match, TRBD1 (6 bases). The CDR3 is 15 amino acids. Looked up from germline, CDR1 is MNHNS and CDR2 is SASEGT. V gave up 2 bases and J gave up 0 bases, with 8 bases separating them. The CDR3 loop is CASSEQQGSGNTIYF. The CDR3 bases are TGTGCCAGCAGTGAACAACAGGGCTCTGGAAACACCATATATTTT.

In this sample, this clone turned up once. This chain uses TRBV13 with TRBJ1-1; D remains ambiguous. The CDR3 has 13 amino acids. Germline V lookup: CDR1 PRHDT, CDR2 FYEKMQ (reference sequence). The germline V and J ends were trimmed by 2 bases and 4 bases, with 8 bases remaining between them. The CDR3 loop reads CASSLKPGTEAFF. For the CDR3, the DNA is TGTGCCAGCAGCTTAAAACCGGGCACTGAAGCTTTCTTT.